This T cell receptor beta chain was obtained from a study of T-cell reconstitution after alpha-beta-depleted transplantation in children. Study-wide results and limits: Surviving recipient T cells and thymic progenitors accounted for the high day-60 TCRbeta diversity observed in some patients. T-cell numbers and diversity, one year after transplant, stemmed largely from T cells that were newly produced.

As to this clonotype: Its antigen is not identified.

Construction of the TCRbeta library involved unique molecular identifiers. TCRdb itself ran the PCR reads through MiXCR, one entry per CDR3 protein. This sample has around 800,000 distinct CDR3 sequences, with approximately 15% found just once. The CDR3 loop spans 15 amino acids. Germline values: CDR1 SGDLS, CDR2 YYNGEE. V lost 4 bases to trimming and J lost 5 bases, with 17 bases between them. This chain connects TRBV9 to TRBJ2-3; weak D call: TRBD2 (9 bases). The source material was PBMCs, mostly from graft donor cells, sampled 360 days after TCRalphabeta/CD19-depleted stem cell transplant. The receptor comes from a male patient younger than 18 who had a stem cell transplant for acute lymphoblastic leukemia, so the T cells may come from the graft donor. CDR3 protein: CASSPGGGREDTQYF. In DNA, the CDR3 is TGTGCCAGCAGCCCAGGGGGCGGGAGGGAAGATACGCAGTATTTT.